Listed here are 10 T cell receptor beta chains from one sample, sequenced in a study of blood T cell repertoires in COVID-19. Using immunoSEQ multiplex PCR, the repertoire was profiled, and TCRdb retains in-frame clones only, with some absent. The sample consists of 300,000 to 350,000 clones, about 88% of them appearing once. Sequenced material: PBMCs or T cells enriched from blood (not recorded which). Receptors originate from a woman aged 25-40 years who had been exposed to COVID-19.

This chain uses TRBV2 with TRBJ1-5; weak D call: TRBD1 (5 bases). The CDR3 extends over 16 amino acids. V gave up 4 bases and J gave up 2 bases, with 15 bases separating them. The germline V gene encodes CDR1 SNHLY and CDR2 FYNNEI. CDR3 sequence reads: CASSVGSRGGNQPQHF. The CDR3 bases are TGTGCCAGCAGTGTTGGGTCCCGGGGGGGCAATCAGCCCCAGCATTTT.

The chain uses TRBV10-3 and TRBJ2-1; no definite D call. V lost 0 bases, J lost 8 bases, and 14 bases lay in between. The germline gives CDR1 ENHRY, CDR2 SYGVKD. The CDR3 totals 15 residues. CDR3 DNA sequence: TGTGCCATCAGTGAGTCAGGTAGTCTTGAGGATGAGCAGTTCTTC. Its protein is CAISESGSLEDEQFF.

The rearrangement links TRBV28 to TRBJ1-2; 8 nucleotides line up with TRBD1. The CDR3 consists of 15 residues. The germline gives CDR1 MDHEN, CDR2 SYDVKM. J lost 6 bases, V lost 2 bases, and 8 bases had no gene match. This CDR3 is CASSLAPLTGDGYTF. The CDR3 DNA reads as TGTGCCAGCAGTTTAGCCCCTTTGACAGGGGATGGCTACACCTTC.

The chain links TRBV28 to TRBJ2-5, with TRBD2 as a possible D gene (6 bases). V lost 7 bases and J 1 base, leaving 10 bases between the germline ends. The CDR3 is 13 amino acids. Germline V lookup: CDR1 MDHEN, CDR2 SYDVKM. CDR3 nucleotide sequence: TGTGCCAGCATCTCGACTAGCCAAGAGACCCAGTACTTC. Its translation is CASISTSQETQYF.

The CDR3 reads CASSFWDRGYETQYF. CDR3 bases: TGTGCCAGCAGCTTTTGGGACAGGGGATATGAGACCCAGTACTTC. The V gene is TRBV5-6, the J gene TRBJ2-5, with 10 bases matching TRBD1. The CDR3 runs to 15 residues. Germline loops: CDR1 SGHDT, CDR2 YYEEEE. Losses at the gene ends were 2 bases for V and 5 bases for J; bases not matched to a gene: 6.

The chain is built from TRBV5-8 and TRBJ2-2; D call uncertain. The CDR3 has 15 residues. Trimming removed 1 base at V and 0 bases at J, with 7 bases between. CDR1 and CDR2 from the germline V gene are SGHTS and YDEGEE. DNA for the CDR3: TGTGCCAGCAGCTTGCAGAAAACGAACACCGGGGAGCTGTTTTTT. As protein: CASSLQKTNTGELFF.

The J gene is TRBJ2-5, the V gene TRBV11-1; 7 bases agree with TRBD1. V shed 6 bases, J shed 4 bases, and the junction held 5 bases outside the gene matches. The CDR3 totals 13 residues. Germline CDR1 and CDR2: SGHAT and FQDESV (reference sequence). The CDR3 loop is CASSLRGRETQYF. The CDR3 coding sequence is TGTGCCAGCAGTCTAAGGGGGCGAGAGACCCAGTACTTC.

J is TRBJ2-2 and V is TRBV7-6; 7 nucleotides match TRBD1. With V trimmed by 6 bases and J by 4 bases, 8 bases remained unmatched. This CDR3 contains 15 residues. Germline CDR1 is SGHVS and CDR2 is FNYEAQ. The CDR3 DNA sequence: TGTGCCAGCAGTCGCGACAGGGTTCGCACCGGGGAGCTGTTTTTT. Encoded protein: CASSRDRVRTGELFF.

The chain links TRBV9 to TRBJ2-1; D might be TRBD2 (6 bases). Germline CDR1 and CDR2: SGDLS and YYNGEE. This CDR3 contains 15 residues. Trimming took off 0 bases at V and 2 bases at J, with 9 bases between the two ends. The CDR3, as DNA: TGTGCCAGCAGCGTAGGGAGGGGCCCCTACAATGAGCAGTTCTTC. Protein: CASSVGRGPYNEQFF.

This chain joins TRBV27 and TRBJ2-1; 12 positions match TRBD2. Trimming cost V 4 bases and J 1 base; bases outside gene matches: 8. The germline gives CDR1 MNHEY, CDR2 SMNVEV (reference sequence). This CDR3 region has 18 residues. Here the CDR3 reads CASSSGGTSGPSYNEQFF. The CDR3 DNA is TGTGCCAGCAGTTCAGGGGGGACTAGCGGGCCTTCCTACAATGAGCAGTTCTTC.